Presented here are 18 T cell receptor beta chains from one specimen sequenced in a study of technical replicates of blood from several donors. Using immunoSEQ multiplex PCR, the repertoire was profiled, and TCRdb retains in-frame clones only, with some absent. Among roughly 51,000 clones listed, 93% were seen once. The specimen sequenced was PBMCs. These receptors were obtained from a human donor in good health. Some clones in this sample may be carry-over from other donors' samples.

This clone was seen a few times. The rearrangement uses TRBV11-1 and TRBJ2-5; D possibly corresponds to TRBD2 (6 bases). Germline V gives CDR1 SGHAT, CDR2 FQDESV (reference sequence). The CDR3 runs 13 residues. V was clipped by 0 bases and J by 9 bases, with 11 bases between them. This CDR3 is CASSLAGSGAQYF. CDR3 DNA: TGTGCCAGCAGCTTAGCTGGGTCGGGGGCCCAGTACTTC.

V gene TRBV30 combines with J gene TRBJ1-6; no reliable D call. Per germline, CDR1 GTSNPN and CDR2 SVGIG (reference sequence). The CDR3 loop spans 14 amino acids. V lost 0 bases, J lost 4 bases, and 7 bases lay in between. In nucleotides, the CDR3 is TGTGCCTGGAGTGTACGGGGTTATAATTCACCCCTCCACTTT. The encoded protein is CAWSVRGYNSPLHF.

J is TRBJ1-2 and V is TRBV28; D is ambiguous. Between the trimmed V and J ends, which lost 7 bases and 3 bases, there was a span of 12 bases. The CDR3 runs to 13 residues. Germline CDR1 is MDHEN and CDR2 is SYDVKM. CDR3 loop: CASNTASYYGYTF. The DNA of the CDR3 is TGTGCCAGCAATACAGCTTCCTACTATGGCTACACCTTC.

The chain uses TRBV14 and TRBJ2-7, with D unclear. The CDR3 has 8 amino acids. Germline CDR1 reads SGHDN; CDR2 reads FVKESK. The CDR3 nucleotides read TGTCCTCCCTACGAGCAGTACTTC. Encoded protein: CPPYEQYF.

This clone has more than one count but fewer than ten. The same CDR3 arises from other DNA sequences in this sample as well. The chain has TRBV6-5 and TRBJ2-7, with 13 bases aligning to TRBD2. The CDR3 extends over 15 amino acids. Germline values: CDR1 MNHEY, CDR2 SVGAGI. J was trimmed by 3 bases and V by 6 bases; bases with no gene match: 5. CDR3 amino acids: CASSPGLAGFYEQYF. CDR3 DNA sequence: TGTGCCAGCAGCCCGGGACTAGCGGGATTCTACGAGCAGTACTTC.

The chain recombines TRBV5-1 with TRBJ1-4; 7 bases are a match to TRBD1. The germline CDR1 and CDR2 sequences are SGHRS and YFSETQ. The junction had 5 bases not matched to a gene; V was cut back by 4 bases and J by 8 bases. CDR3 length: 13 residues. The CDR3 nucleotides are TGCGCCAGCAGCACTGACAGGGTAGAAAAACTGTTTTTT. This translates into CASSTDRVEKLFF. Full variable domain (missing parts from reference TRBV5-1 and TRBJ1-4): KAGVTQTPRYLIKTRGQQVTLSCSPISGHRSVSWYQQTPGQGLQFLFEYFSETQRNKGNFPGRFSGRQFSNSRSEMNVSTLELGDSALYLCASSTDRVEKLFFGSGTQLSVL.

This rearrangement joins TRBV7-9 to TRBJ2-7; TRBD1 matches at 11 bases. The length of the CDR3 is 16 residues. Germline V lookup: CDR1 SEHNR, CDR2 FQNEAQ (reference sequence). Germline trimming cut 5 bases from V and 2 bases from J; bases unmatched to any gene: 8. The CDR3 is CASSRRGGQGAYEQYF. The CDR3 coding sequence is TGTGCCAGCAGCCGTCGTGGGGGACAGGGGGCCTACGAGCAGTACTTC.

This clone is a singleton in its sample. The V call is TRBV10-3, the J call TRBJ2-5; 11 bases align to TRBD2. Germline values: CDR1 ENHRY, CDR2 SYGVKD. Unmatched junction bases numbered 16, after V lost 6 bases and J lost 7 bases. The length of the CDR3 is 17 residues. The CDR3 protein is CAISGTSGKEIPGTQYF. The CDR3 DNA reads TGTGCCATCAGCGGGACTAGCGGCAAGGAGATTCCAGGGACCCAGTACTTC.

The gene calls are TRBV19 and TRBJ2-2, with D possibly TRBD2 on 6 matching bases. Germline V CDR1 and CDR2: LNHDA, SQIVND (reference sequence). This CDR3 region has 14 residues. Trimming shortened V by 2 bases and J by 3 bases, and 7 bases separated the two germline ends. The CDR3 spells CASSIRDYTGELFF. CDR3 DNA sequence: TGTGCCAGTAGTATAAGGGACTACACCGGGGAGCTGTTTTTT.

The chain combines TRBV5-4 with TRBJ2-3; 8 nucleotides align to TRBD2. V dropped 0 bases and J dropped 4; count of bases not matched to a gene: 1. The CDR3 has 14 amino acids. CDR1 is SGHNT and CDR2 is YYREEE in the germline V gene (reference sequence). The CDR3 protein is CASSLEAGADTQYF. In nucleotides, the CDR3 is TGTGCCAGCAGCTTGGAAGCGGGAGCAGATACGCAGTATTTT. Combining the CDR3 with reference TRBV5-4 and TRBJ2-3 gives the whole variable domain ETGVTQSPTHLIKTRGQQVTLRCSSQSGHNTVSWYQQALGQGPQFIFQYYREEENGRGNFPPRFSGLQFPNYSSELNVNALELDDSALYLCASSLEAGADTQYFGPGTRLTVL.

The chain has TRBV5-1 and TRBJ1-2, with D possibly matching TRBD1 (6 bases). This CDR3 is built from 13 residues. In germline, CDR1 is SGHRS, CDR2 YFSETQ. Trimming pared 4 bases from V and 5 bases from J, leaving 12 bases between. CDR3 sequence (DNA): TGCGCCAGCAGCCTAAACAGGGATTATGGCTACACCTTC. This translates into CASSLNRDYGYTF. Full variable domain (rest looked up from reference TRBV5-1 and TRBJ1-2): KAGVTQTPRYLIKTRGQQVTLSCSPISGHRSVSWYQQTPGQGLQFLFEYFSETQRNKGNFPGRFSGRQFSNSRSEMNVSTLELGDSALYLCASSLNRDYGYTFGSGTRLTVV.

DNA of the CDR3: TGTGCCACCAGCCAAGACATGAATCAGCCCCAGCATTTT. It yields the protein CATSQDMNQPQHF. V and J are TRBV15 and TRBJ1-5, with unresolved D. Germline CDR1 reads LNHNV; CDR2 reads YYDKDF (reference sequence). V was cut by 5 bases and J by 4 bases, with 9 bases left in between. This CDR3 is built from 13 residues.

The V gene is TRBV27, the J gene TRBJ2-7, with a weak D call TRBD1 (5 bases). From germline, CDR1 is MNHEY and CDR2 SMNVEV (reference sequence). This CDR3 has 12 amino acids. Trimming cost V 2 bases and J 5 bases, with 7 bases left between them. Here the CDR3 reads CASSLKGHEQYF. The CDR3 coding sequence is TGTGCCAGCAGTTTAAAGGGGCACGAGCAGTACTTC.

The chain is built from TRBV4-2 and TRBJ1-3; D is unresolved. The CDR3 contains 17 residues. CDR1 is LGHNA, CDR2 YNFKEQ, per germline. The V and J ends lost 0 bases and 0 bases respectively, with 12 bases between them. The CDR3 nucleotides read TGTGCCAGCAGCCAAGAAACTACCCGGGACTCTGGAAACACCATATATTTT. Translation gives CASSQETTRDSGNTIYF.

The chain uses TRBV4-1 and TRBJ1-1; D perhaps matches TRBD1 (6 bases). V was cut by 4 bases and J by 4 bases, with 16 bases left in between. Looked up from germline, CDR1 is MGHRA and CDR2 is YSYEKL. The CDR3 has 15 residues. CDR3 sequence (DNA): TGCGCCAGCAGCCGGGTAGAGACAGGACCCACTGAAGCTTTCTTT. Amino acid sequence: CASSRVETGPTEAFF.

The chain combines TRBV7-9 with TRBJ2-2; TRBD2 is a possible D gene (6 bases). V was cut by 0 bases and J by 5 bases, with 13 bases left in between. The CDR3 is made up of 16 amino acids. CDR1 is SEHNR and CDR2 is FQNEAQ in the germline V gene (reference sequence). The CDR3 loop is CASSLAFSGVTGELFF. Written as DNA, the CDR3 is TGTGCCAGCAGCTTAGCGTTTAGCGGCGTTACCGGGGAGCTGTTTTTT.

The rearrangement links TRBV14 to TRBJ2-1, with 7 positions matching TRBD1. V shed 8 bases and J 10 bases; nucleotides not matched to a gene: 11. Looked up from germline, CDR1 is SGHDN and CDR2 is FVKESK. This CDR3 comprises 13 residues. The CDR3 sequence: CASATGRGYEQFF. CDR3 DNA: TGTGCCAGCGCCACAGGCAGGGGGTACGAGCAGTTCTTC.

This rearrangement joins TRBV6-4 to TRBJ2-1, with 7 bases lining up with TRBD2. This CDR3 contains 14 residues. The germline V gene has CDR1 MRHNA and CDR2 SNTAGT. V lost 4 bases and J lost 6; bases outside the gene matches: 6. In nucleotides, the CDR3 is TGTGCCAGCAGTGCGGAGGGAGGGCGCAATGAGCAGTTCTTC. It encodes CASSAEGGRNEQFF.